This TCR beta chain is drawn from a study of OX40 agonist ivuxolimab in advanced cancers. The wider study: Mean age approximately 59 years, range about 20 to 79; roughly 82% male.

Method: immunoSEQ multiplex PCR; TCRdb's copy keeps in-frame clones and lacks some. The sample yields tens of thousands of clones, about 89% seen once. Whole-study results and caveats: At doses 0.1 to 3.0 mg/kg, CD4+ and CD8+ clones expanded. Fewer expanded clones were found on average in CD4+ than in CD8+ T cells.

This clone has a single count. What it binds is unknown. Drawing of blood for sampling happened at baseline, at cycle 4 day 1, and at cycle 7 day 1. V gave up 7 bases and J gave up 9 bases; unmatched junction bases: 7. The germline V gene has CDR1 MDHEN and CDR2 SYDVKM. This CDR3 spans 14 amino acids. The chain couples TRBV28 to TRBJ2-5, with 14 positions matching TRBD2. The receptor was derived from an adult with an advanced solid tumor such as melanoma, head and neck, liver or kidney cancer. The specimen was CD4+ or CD8+ T cells sorted from blood, collected in a trial of the OX40 agonist ivuxolimab. The CDR3 region has the DNA TGTGCCAGCACGGGACTAGCGGGGGCTGGGGCCCAGTACTTC. This translates into CASTGLAGAGAQYF.